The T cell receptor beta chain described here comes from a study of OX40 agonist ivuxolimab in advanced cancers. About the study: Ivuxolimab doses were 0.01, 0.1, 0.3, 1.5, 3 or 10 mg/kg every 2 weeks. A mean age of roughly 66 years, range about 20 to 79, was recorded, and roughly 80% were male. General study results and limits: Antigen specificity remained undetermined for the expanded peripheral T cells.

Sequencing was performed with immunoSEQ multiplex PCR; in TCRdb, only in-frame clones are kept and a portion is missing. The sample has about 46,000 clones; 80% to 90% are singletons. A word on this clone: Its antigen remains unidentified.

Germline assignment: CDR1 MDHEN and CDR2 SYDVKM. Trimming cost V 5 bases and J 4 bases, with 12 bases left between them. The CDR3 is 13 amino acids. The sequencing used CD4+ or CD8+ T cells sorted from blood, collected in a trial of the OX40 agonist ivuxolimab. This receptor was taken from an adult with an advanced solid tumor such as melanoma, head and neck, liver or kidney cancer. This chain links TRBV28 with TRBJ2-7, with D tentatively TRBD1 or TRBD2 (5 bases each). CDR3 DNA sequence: TGTGCCAGCAGTCCCGGGGCGGTTTACGAGCAGTACTTC. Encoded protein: CASSPGAVYEQYF.